These 30 T cell receptor beta chains were sequenced from one sample in a study of OX40 agonist ivuxolimab in advanced cancers. Clones were sequenced by immunoSEQ multiplex PCR, and TCRdb holds only the in-frame ones, with some missing. The sample lists 70,000 to 95,000 clones, roughly 90% occurring once. This material consisted of CD4+ or CD8+ T cells sorted from blood, taken in a trial of the OX40 agonist ivuxolimab. These TCRs come from an adult with an advanced solid tumor such as melanoma, head and neck, liver or kidney cancer.

The V and J genes are TRBV9 and TRBJ2-7; 11 nucleotides match TRBD1. The CDR3 sequence is 17 residues long. V was clipped by 0 bases and J by 4 bases; unmatched bases: 9. From germline, CDR1 is SGDLS and CDR2 YYNGEE. The CDR3 region has the DNA TGTGCCAGCAGCGTAGGACTCGGGACAGGGGGGGAATACGAGCAGTACTTC. Translating gives CASSVGLGTGGEYEQYF.

This clone was observed a handful of times. The J gene is TRBJ2-7, the V gene TRBV5-1, with TRBD1 identical over 11 bases. Losses at the gene ends were 5 bases for V and 6 bases for J; bases not matched to a gene: 13. The CDR3 covers 16 residues. Germline lookup yields CDR1 SGHRS and CDR2 YFSETQ. The CDR3 here is CASRPVIGTGGGEQYF. The CDR3 coding sequence is TGCGCCAGCAGACCTGTCATCGGGACAGGGGGAGGCGAGCAGTACTTC.

This chain uses TRBV11-2 with TRBJ2-1, with D perhaps matching TRBD2 (6 bases). CDR1 is SGHAT and CDR2 is FQNNGV in the germline V gene. The V end lost 1 base, the J end lost 7 bases, and 20 bases lay between the germline ends. This CDR3 contains 17 residues. This CDR3 is CASSLVRRPGGLNEQFF. Written as DNA, the CDR3 is TGTGCCAGCAGCTTAGTTCGGCGCCCCGGAGGGTTGAATGAGCAGTTCTTC.

This sequence joins TRBV28 and TRBJ1-4; D might be TRBD1 (5 bases). Germline-derived CDR1 and CDR2 are MDHEN and SYDVKM. V was pared by 4 bases and J by 7 bases, with 16 bases between. The length of the CDR3 is 15 residues. The CDR3 sequence: CASSSGGVGSEKLFF. The CDR3 coding sequence is TGTGCCAGCAGTTCCGGGGGGGTTGGGAGTGAAAAACTGTTTTTT.

The rearrangement uses TRBV6-1 and TRBJ2-1; D is tentatively TRBD1 or TRBD2 (6 bases each). V was trimmed by 10 bases and J by 5 bases, leaving 15 bases between them. Looked up from germline, CDR1 is MNHNS and CDR2 is SASEGT. This CDR3 region has 13 residues. The CDR3 DNA follows: TGTGCCATGGGGGGCAGGAATAACAATGAGCAGTTCTTC. Protein: CAMGGRNNNEQFF.

The table lists this clone with a count of one. The chain links TRBV25-1 to TRBJ2-7, with 7 bases that match TRBD1. CDR3 length: 16 amino acids. V shed 5 bases, J shed 2 bases, and the junction held 12 bases outside the gene matches. The V gene's germline CDR1 is MGHDK and CDR2 SYGVNS. The CDR3 spells CASSSLKGAATYEQYF. CDR3 in DNA: TGTGCCAGCAGTTCCCTGAAGGGGGCGGCGACCTACGAGCAGTACTTC.

The CDR3 region has the DNA TGTGCCTGGAGTGTGTCGAGGGGGGAGGGCTACACCTTC. Translation gives CAWSVSRGEGYTF. The chain joins TRBV30 to TRBJ1-2, with a tentative D call TRBD1 (6 bases). V lost 0 bases and J lost 8, with 13 bases in between. The germline gives CDR1 GTSNPN, CDR2 SVGIG (reference sequence). The CDR3 totals 13 residues.

The J gene is TRBJ2-1, the V gene TRBV6-1; TRBD2 might be the D (6 bases). V gave up 4 bases and J gave up 0 bases, with 10 bases separating them. Per the germline V gene, CDR1 is MNHNS and CDR2 is SASEGT. CDR3 length: 15 residues. The CDR3 DNA reads as TGTGCCAGCAGTGGGGGACTGGGCTCCTACAATGAGCAGTTCTTC. It translates to CASSGGLGSYNEQFF.

The V gene is TRBV19, the J gene TRBJ2-6, with TRBD2 identical over 8 bases. Trimming at V came to 5 bases and at J to 2 bases, leaving 5 bases not matched to a gene. Germline V gene sequence: CDR1 LNHDA, CDR2 SQIVND (reference sequence). The CDR3 consists of 16 residues. The DNA for the CDR3 is TGTGCCAGTAGTGCCGACGGGAGGGCTGGGGCCAACGTCCTGACTTTC. This sequence encodes CASSADGRAGANVLTF.

CDR3 sequence reads: CASSQIPGQGDYGYTF. The CDR3 bases are TGTGCCAGCAGTCAAATACCGGGACAGGGGGACTATGGCTACACCTTC. The chain combines TRBV4-2 with TRBJ1-2; 11 bases match TRBD1. CDR3 length equals 16 residues. The V gene's germline CDR1 is LGHNA and CDR2 YNFKEQ. V lost 6 bases to trimming and J lost 3 bases; unmatched junction nucleotides: 9.

The chain combines TRBV5-4 with TRBJ2-1; 8 bases agree with TRBD2. The CDR3 is 16 residues long. Germline lookup yields CDR1 SGHNT and CDR2 YYREEE (reference sequence). After removal of 3 bases from V and 8 bases from J, the junction contained 13 bases not matched to a gene. CDR3 nucleotide sequence: TGTGCCAGCAGCTCTAAAGCGGGAGCCGGCATCCATGAGCAGTTCTTC. It encodes CASSSKAGAGIHEQFF.

The rearrangement joins TRBV7-8 to TRBJ2-6, with D possibly matching TRBD1 (5 bases). The germline V gene encodes CDR1 SGHVS and CDR2 FQNEAQ. The CDR3 has 17 residues. With 1 base removed from V and 2 bases from J, the gap between germline ends came to 12 bases. The CDR3 DNA follows: TGTGCCAGCAGCTTAGGACAGACCACCGCTGGGGCCAACGTCCTGACTTTC. This gives the protein CASSLGQTTAGANVLTF. Based on the CDR3 plus reference TRBV7-8 and TRBJ2-6, the full variable domain is GAGVSQSPRYKVAKRGQDVALRCDPISGHVSLFWYQQALGQGPEFLTYFQNEAQLDKSGLPSDRFFAERPEGSVSTLKIQRTQQEDSAVYLCASSLGQTTAGANVLTFGAGSRLTVL.

The chain carries TRBV9 and TRBJ2-7; D is undetermined. Trimming shortened V by 0 bases and J by 4 bases, and 14 bases separated the two germline ends. Germline V lookup: CDR1 SGDLS, CDR2 YYNGEE. The CDR3 loop spans 15 amino acids. CDR3 sequence: CASSVGAGVGYEQYF. The CDR3 nucleotides read TGTGCCAGCAGCGTAGGTGCAGGTGTTGGATACGAGCAGTACTTC.

V gene TRBV28 combines with J gene TRBJ2-3; the D call may be TRBD1 or TRBD2 (5 bases each). V was cut by 4 bases and J by 6 bases, with 17 bases left in between. This CDR3 has 15 amino acids. Per germline, CDR1 MDHEN and CDR2 SYDVKM. CDR3 DNA: TGTGCCAGCAGTTCCAATCCGGGACCGCCTGATACGCAGTATTTT. Encoded protein: CASSSNPGPPDTQYF.

The rearrangement links TRBV28 to TRBJ2-7; 8 bases are a match to TRBD2. CDR1 is MDHEN, CDR2 SYDVKM, per germline. The CDR3 loop spans 16 amino acids. Trimming cost V 7 bases and J 2 bases; bases outside gene matches: 13. CDR3 bases: TGTGCCAGCAACGCGCAGAGTAGCGGGATCGCCTACGAGCAGTACTTC. Its translation: CASNAQSSGIAYEQYF.

The chain is built from TRBV13 and TRBJ2-3; a weak D match, TRBD2 (6 bases). The V gene lost 3 bases and the J gene lost 2 bases, with 9 bases spanning the gap. CDR3 size: 14 residues. Germline CDR1 and CDR2: PRHDT and FYEKMQ (reference sequence). The CDR3 protein is CASSFGGLTDTQYF. Here the CDR3 DNA reads TGTGCCAGCAGCTTTGGGGGACTCACAGATACGCAGTATTTT.

V is TRBV28 and J is TRBJ2-7; no reliable D call. The CDR3 totals 15 residues. V lost 4 bases, J lost 3 bases, and 16 bases lay in between. From germline, CDR1 is MDHEN and CDR2 SYDVKM. CDR3 DNA sequence: TGTGCCAGCAGTTCTCCGGGCCGCAGCCTCTACGAGCAGTACTTC. Translated: CASSSPGRSLYEQYF. Looking up the rest from reference TRBV28 and TRBJ2-7 gives the full variable domain: DVKVTQSSRYLVKRTGEKVFLECVQDMDHENMFWYRQDPGLGLRLIYFSYDVKMKEKGDIPEGYSVSREKKERFSLILESASTNQTSMYLCASSSPGRSLYEQYFGPGTRLTVT.

The count of this clone is one. The chain couples TRBV28 to TRBJ2-1, with TRBD2 matching 9 bases. V dropped 9 bases and J dropped 5; count of bases not matched to a gene: 8. Germline assignment: CDR1 MDHEN and CDR2 SYDVKM. The CDR3 runs 14 residues. The DNA of the CDR3 is TGTGCCAGTCGGGCTAGCGGGATCAACAATGAGCAGTTCTTC. Translated, it gives CASRASGINNEQFF.

This sequence joins TRBV7-2 and TRBJ1-2; no reliable D call. V lost 1 base and J 8 bases, leaving 14 bases between the germline ends. The CDR3 contains 14 residues. CDR1 SGHTA and CDR2 FQGNSA come from the germline V gene. CDR3 DNA sequence: TGTGCCAGCAGCTTAGATCAAAGAGACGGCGGCTACACCTTC. This codes for CASSLDQRDGGYTF.

V usage is TRBV5-1 and J usage is TRBJ2-1; 8 nucleotides line up with TRBD1. This CDR3 is built from 15 residues. Germline-derived CDR1 and CDR2 are SGHRS and YFSETQ. With V trimmed by 1 base and J by 6 bases, 6 bases remained unmatched. CDR3 protein: CASSLRGQGSNEQFF. CDR3 DNA sequence: TGCGCCAGCAGCTTGAGAGGACAGGGCAGCAATGAGCAGTTCTTC.

Only one count was recorded for this clone. The chain joins TRBV27 to TRBJ2-3; the D gene is possibly TRBD2 (6 bases). Deletions cut 1 base from V and 5 bases from J, with 10 bases between. The CDR3 consists of 14 residues. Looked up from germline, CDR1 is MNHEY and CDR2 is SMNVEV (reference sequence). This CDR3 is CASSLFGGKDTQYF. In nucleotides, the CDR3 is TGTGCCAGCAGTTTATTTGGCGGGAAAGATACGCAGTATTTT.

In DNA, the CDR3 is TGTGCCAGCAGTTACCTTCCAGGCTACGAGCAGTACTTC. Amino acid sequence: CASSYLPGYEQYF. V gene TRBV6-5 combines with J gene TRBJ2-7; D gene ambiguous. The CDR3 is made up of 13 amino acids. Trimming took off 2 bases at V and 3 bases at J, with 8 bases between the two ends. Looked up from germline, CDR1 is MNHEY and CDR2 is SVGAGI.

J is TRBJ2-1 and V is TRBV9; 9 nucleotides line up with TRBD2. V gave up 6 bases and J gave up 0 bases; unmatched junction bases: 4. Germline V gene lookup returns CDR1 SGDLS and CDR2 YYNGEE. CDR3 size: 15 residues. In DNA, the CDR3 is TGTGCCAGCACCCGTAGCGGGAGCTCCTACAATGAGCAGTTCTTC. Encoded protein: CASTRSGSSYNEQFF.

The V and J genes are TRBV4-1 and TRBJ1-5; no definite D call. The V gene lost 4 bases and the J gene lost 2 bases, with 12 bases spanning the gap. Germline V gene sequence: CDR1 MGHRA, CDR2 YSYEKL. This CDR3 spans 15 amino acids. CDR3 nucleotides: TGCGCCAGCAGCCTAAGAATGCGGGGCAATCAGCCCCAGCATTTT. It translates to CASSLRMRGNQPQHF.

CDR3 protein: CASSPRTDGNTIYF. CDR3 in DNA: TGTGCCAGCAGCCCCAGGACGGATGGAAACACCATATATTTT. The chain combines TRBV14 with TRBJ1-3, with D uncertain. Trimming left V 4 bases short and J 3 bases short, with 10 bases between. This CDR3 comprises 14 residues. Germline V gene sequence: CDR1 SGHDN, CDR2 FVKESK.

J is TRBJ2-5 and V is TRBV2; D is undetermined. Germline V gene sequence: CDR1 SNHLY, CDR2 FYNNEI. Trimming pared 8 bases from V and 1 base from J, leaving 11 bases between. The CDR3 runs 13 residues. The CDR3 reads CASQLTIQETQYF. CDR3 sequence (DNA): TGTGCCAGCCAATTGACAATCCAAGAGACCCAGTACTTC.

The rearrangement links TRBV18 to TRBJ2-3; 11 bases fit TRBD2. Unmatched junction bases numbered 5, after V lost 6 bases and J lost 3 bases. Germline CDR1 KGHSH, CDR2 LQKENI. This CDR3 spans 15 amino acids. CDR3 sequence (DNA): TGTGCCAGCTCTTCTAGCGGGAGGTGGACAGATACGCAGTATTTT. It specifies CASSSSGRWTDTQYF.

This clone has only one observation. The chain recombines TRBV19 with TRBJ1-5; D is unclear. Germline CDR1 reads LNHDA; CDR2 reads SQIVND (reference sequence). This CDR3 has 14 residues. Trimming left V 5 bases short and J 0 bases short, with 8 bases between. Here the CDR3 reads CASSPFNSNQPQHF. In nucleotides, the CDR3 is TGTGCCAGTAGTCCGTTTAATAGCAATCAGCCCCAGCATTTT.

This CDR3 reads CASSLGFINNVLTF. Here the CDR3 DNA reads TGTGCCAGCAGTTTGGGCTTCATTAACAACGTCCTGACTTTC. The chain couples TRBV6-5 to TRBJ2-6, with D hard to call. The CDR3 consists of 14 residues. The V gene's germline CDR1 is MNHEY and CDR2 SVGAGI. V shed 4 bases and J shed 9 bases, with 13 bases lying between them.

The chain joins TRBV5-1 to TRBJ2-3, with TRBD1 identical over 10 bases. This CDR3 is built from 15 residues. Germline V gene data show CDR1 as SGHRS and CDR2 as YFSETQ. V lost 4 bases to trimming and J lost 10 bases; unmatched junction nucleotides: 12. The CDR3 is CASSPWTGGGGSQYF. In DNA, the CDR3 is TGCGCCAGCAGCCCCTGGACAGGGGGGGGCGGTTCGCAGTATTTT.